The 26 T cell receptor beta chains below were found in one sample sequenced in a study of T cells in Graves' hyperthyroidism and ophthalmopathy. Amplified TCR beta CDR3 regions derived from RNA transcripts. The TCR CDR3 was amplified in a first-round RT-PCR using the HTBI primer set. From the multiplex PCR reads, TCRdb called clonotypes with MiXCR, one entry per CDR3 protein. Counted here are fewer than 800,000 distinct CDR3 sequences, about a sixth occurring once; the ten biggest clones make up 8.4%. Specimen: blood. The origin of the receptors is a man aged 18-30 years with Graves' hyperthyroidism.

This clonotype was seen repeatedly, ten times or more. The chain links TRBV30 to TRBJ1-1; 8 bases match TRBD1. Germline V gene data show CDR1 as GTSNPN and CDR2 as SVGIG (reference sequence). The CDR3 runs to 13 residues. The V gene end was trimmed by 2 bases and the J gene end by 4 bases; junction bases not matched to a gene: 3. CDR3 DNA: TGTGCCTGGAGTACAGGGGGATCCACTGAAGCTTTCTTT. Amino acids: CAWSTGGSTEAFF.

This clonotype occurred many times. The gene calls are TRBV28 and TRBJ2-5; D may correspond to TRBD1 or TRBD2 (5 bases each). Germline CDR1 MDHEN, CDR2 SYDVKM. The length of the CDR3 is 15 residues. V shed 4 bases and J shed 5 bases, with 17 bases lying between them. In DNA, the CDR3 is TGTGCCAGCAGTTCGGGGCAGCGGTGGGGGGAGACCCAGTACTTC. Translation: CASSSGQRWGETQYF.

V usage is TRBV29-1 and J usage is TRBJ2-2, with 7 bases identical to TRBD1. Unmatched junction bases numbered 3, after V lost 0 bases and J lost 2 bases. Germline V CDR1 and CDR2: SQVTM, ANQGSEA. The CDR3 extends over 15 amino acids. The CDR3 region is CSVEDQGVNTGELFF. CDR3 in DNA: TGCAGCGTTGAAGATCAGGGGGTAAACACCGGGGAGCTGTTTTTT.

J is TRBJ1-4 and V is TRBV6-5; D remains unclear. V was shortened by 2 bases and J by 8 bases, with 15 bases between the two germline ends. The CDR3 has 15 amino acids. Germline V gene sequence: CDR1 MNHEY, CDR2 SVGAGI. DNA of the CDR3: TGTGCCAGCAGTTACAGTATCATGACCAGGGAAAAACTGTTTTTT. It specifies CASSYSIMTREKLFF.

This chain's CDR3 is CAWGTGNTEAFF. The CDR3 DNA reads as TGTGCCTGGGGGACCGGGAACACTGAAGCTTTCTTT. The rearrangement uses TRBV30 and TRBJ1-1, with a tentative D call TRBD1 (5 bases). Germline assignment: CDR1 GTSNPN and CDR2 SVGIG (reference sequence). This CDR3 is built from 12 residues. V shed 5 bases and J shed 1 base, with 8 bases lying between them.

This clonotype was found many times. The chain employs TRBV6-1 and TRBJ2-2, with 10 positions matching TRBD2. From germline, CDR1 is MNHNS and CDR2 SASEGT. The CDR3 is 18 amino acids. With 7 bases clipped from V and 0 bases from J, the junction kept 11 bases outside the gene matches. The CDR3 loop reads CASTLLGLAGANTGELFF. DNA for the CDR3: TGTGCCAGCACCCTGCTGGGGCTAGCGGGAGCGAACACCGGGGAGCTGTTTTTT.

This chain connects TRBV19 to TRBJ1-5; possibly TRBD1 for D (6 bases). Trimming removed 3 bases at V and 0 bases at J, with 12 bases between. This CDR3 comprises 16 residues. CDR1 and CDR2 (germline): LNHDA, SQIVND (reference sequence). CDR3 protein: CASSMLGGYSNQPQHF. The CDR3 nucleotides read TGTGCCAGTAGTATGCTAGGGGGGTATAGCAATCAGCCCCAGCATTTT.

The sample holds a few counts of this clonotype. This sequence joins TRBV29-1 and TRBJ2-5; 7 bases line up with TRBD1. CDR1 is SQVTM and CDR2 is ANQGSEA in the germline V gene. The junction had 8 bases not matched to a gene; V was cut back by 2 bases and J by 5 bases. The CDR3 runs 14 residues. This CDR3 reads CSVEKRTGRETQYF. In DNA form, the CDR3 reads TGCAGCGTTGAAAAGCGGACAGGTCGGGAGACCCAGTACTTC.

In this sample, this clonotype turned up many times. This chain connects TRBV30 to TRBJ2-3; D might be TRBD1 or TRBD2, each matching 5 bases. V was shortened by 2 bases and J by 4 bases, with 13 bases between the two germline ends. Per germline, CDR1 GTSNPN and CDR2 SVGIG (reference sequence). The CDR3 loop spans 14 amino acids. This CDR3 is CAWSPGTTADTQYF. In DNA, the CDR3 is TGTGCCTGGAGTCCCGGGACGACAGCAGATACGCAGTATTTT.

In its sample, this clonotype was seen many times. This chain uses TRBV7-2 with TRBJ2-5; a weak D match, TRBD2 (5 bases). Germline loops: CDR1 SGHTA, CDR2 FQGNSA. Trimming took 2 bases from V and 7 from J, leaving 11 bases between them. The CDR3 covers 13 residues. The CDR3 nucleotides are TGTGCCAGCAGCTTATTCTTCGAGGGGACCCAGTACTTC. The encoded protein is CASSLFFEGTQYF.

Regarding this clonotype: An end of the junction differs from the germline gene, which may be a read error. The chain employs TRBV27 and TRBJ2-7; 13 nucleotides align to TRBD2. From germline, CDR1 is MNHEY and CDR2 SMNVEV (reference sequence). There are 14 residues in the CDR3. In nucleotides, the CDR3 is TGTGCCAGCAGTTCACTAGCGGGAGGGCGCGAGGAGTACTTC. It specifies CASSSLAGGREEYF.

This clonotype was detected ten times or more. The CDR3 is CSAAGLAGGSTGELFF. The CDR3 bases are TGCAGTGCTGCGGGTTTAGCGGGAGGCAGCACCGGGGAGCTGTTTTTT. The chain couples TRBV20-1 to TRBJ2-2; TRBD2 matches at 10 bases. This CDR3 spans 16 amino acids. Trimming at V came to 5 bases and at J to 4 bases, leaving 10 bases not matched to a gene. Germline assignment: CDR1 DFQATT and CDR2 SNEGSKA (reference sequence).

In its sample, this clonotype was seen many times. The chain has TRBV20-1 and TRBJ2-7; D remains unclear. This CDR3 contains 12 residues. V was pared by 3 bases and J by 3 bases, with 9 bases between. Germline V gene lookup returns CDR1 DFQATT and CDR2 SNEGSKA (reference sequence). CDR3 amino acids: CSASSRYYEQYF. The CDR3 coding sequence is TGCAGTGCTAGCTCCAGATACTACGAGCAGTACTTC.

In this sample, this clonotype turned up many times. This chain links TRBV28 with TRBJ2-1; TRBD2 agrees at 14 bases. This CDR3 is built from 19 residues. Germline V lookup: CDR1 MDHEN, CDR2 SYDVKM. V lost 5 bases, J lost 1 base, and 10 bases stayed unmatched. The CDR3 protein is CASSTGTSGSGGSYNEQFF. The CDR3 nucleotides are TGTGCCAGCAGTACCGGGACTAGCGGGAGCGGAGGGTCCTACAATGAGCAGTTCTTC.

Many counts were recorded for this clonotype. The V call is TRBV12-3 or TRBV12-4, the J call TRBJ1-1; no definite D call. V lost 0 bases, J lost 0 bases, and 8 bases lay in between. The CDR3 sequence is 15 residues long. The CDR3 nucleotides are TGTGCCAGCAGTTTAGCGCCGGCAGTGAACACTGAAGCTTTCTTT. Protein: CASSLAPAVNTEAFF.

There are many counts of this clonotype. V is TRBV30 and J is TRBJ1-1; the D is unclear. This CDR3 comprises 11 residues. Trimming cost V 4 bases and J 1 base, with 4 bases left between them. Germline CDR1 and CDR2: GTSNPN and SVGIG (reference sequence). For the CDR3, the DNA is TGTGCCTGGAAAAAGAACACTGAAGCTTTCTTT. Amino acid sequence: CAWKKNTEAFF. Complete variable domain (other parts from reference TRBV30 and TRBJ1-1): SQTIHQWPATLVQPVGSPLSLECTVEGTSNPNLYWYRQAAGRGLQLLFYSVGIGQISSEVPQNLSASRPQDRQFILSSKKLLLSDSGFYLCAWKKNTEAFFGQGTRLTVV.

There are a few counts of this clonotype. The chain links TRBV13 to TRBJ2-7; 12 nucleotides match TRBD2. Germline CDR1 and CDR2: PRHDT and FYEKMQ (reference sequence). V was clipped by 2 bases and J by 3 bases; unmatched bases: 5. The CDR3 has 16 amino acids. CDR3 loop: CASSLRLAGEDYEQYF. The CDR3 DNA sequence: TGTGCCAGCAGCTTAAGACTAGCGGGAGAAGACTACGAGCAGTACTTC.

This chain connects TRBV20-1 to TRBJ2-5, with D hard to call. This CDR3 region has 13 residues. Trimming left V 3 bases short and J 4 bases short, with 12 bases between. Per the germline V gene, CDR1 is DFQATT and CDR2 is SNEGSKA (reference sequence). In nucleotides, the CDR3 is TGCAGTGCTAGCAGCCCGGAGAGAGAGACCCAGTACTTC. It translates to CSASSPERETQYF.

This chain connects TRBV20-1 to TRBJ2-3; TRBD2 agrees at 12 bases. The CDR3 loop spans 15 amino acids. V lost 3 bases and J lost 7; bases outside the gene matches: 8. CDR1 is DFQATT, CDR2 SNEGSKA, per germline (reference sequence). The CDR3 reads CSASFRLAGAHTQYF. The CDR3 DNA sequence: TGCAGTGCTAGCTTCCGACTAGCGGGAGCCCATACGCAGTATTTT.

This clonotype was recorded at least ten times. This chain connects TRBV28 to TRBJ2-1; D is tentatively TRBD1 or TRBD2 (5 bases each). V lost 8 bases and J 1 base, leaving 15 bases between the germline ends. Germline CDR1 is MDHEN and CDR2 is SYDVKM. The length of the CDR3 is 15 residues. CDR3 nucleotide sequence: TGTGCCAGCTTTCCAGGGACCGCTTCCTACAATGAGCAGTTCTTC. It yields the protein CASFPGTASYNEQFF.

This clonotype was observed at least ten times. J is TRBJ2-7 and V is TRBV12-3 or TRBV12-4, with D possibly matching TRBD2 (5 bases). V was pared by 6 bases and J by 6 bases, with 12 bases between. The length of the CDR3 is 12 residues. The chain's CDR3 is CASRSSGLEQYF. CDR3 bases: TGTGCCAGCAGAAGCTCCGGACTCGAGCAGTACTTC.

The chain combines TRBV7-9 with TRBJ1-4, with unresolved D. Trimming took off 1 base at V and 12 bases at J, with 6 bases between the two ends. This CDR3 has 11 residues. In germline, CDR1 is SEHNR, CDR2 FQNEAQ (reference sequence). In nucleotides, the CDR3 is TGTGCCAGCAGCTTAGACCGGGAACTGTTTTTT. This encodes CASSLDRELFF.

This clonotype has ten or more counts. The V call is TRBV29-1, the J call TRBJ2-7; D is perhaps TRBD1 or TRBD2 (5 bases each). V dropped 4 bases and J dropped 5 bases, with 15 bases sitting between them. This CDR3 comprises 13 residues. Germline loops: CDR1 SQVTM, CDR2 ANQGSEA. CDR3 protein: CSVGGPGSHEQYF. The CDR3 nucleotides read TGCAGCGTTGGGGGCCCGGGAAGCCACGAGCAGTACTTC.

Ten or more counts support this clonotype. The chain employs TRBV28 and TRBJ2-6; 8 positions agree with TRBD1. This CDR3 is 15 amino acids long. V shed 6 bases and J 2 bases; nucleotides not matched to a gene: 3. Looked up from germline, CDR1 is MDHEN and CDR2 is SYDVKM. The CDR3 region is CASRPTGAGANVLTF. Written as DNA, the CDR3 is TGTGCCAGCAGGCCGACAGGGGCTGGGGCCAACGTCCTGACTTTC.

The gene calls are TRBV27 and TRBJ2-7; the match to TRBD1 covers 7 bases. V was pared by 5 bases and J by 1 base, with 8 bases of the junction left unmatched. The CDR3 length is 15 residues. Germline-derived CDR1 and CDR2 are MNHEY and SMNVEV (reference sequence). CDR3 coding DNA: TGTGCCAGCAGTCGTTCCCGACAGGGTTCCTACGAGCAGTACTTC. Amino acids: CASSRSRQGSYEQYF.

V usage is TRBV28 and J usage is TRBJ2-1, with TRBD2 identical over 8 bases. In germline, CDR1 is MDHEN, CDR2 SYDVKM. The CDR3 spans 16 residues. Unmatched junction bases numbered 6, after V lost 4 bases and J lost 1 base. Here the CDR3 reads CASSSPTSASYNEQFF. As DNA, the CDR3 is TGTGCCAGCAGTTCGCCGACTAGCGCATCCTACAATGAGCAGTTCTTC.